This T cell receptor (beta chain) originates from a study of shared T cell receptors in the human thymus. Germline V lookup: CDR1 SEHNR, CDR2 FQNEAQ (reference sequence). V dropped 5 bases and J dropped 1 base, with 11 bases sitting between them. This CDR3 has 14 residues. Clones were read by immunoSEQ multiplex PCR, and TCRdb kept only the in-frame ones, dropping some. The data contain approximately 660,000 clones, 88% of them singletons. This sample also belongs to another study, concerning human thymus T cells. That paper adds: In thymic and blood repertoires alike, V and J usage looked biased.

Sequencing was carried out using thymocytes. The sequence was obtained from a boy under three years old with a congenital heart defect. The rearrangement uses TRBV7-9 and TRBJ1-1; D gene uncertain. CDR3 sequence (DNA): TGTGCCAGCAGCCCCCGGACTGGGAACACTGAAGCTTTCTTT. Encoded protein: CASSPRTGNTEAFF.